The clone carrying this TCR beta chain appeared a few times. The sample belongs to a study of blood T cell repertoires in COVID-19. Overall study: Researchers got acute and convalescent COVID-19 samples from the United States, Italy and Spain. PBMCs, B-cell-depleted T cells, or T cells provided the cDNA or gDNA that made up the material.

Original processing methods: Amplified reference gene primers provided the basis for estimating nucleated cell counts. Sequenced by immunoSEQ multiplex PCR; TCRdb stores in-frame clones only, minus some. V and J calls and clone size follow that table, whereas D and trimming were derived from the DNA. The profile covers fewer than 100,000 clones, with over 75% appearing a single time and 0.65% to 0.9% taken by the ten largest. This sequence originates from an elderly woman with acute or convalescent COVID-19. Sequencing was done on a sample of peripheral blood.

CDR3 in amino acids: CASSESDSEKLFF. CDR3 DNA: TGTGCCAGCAGTGAGAGTGATTCGGAAAAACTGTTTTTT. The chain uses TRBV6-1 and TRBJ1-4; D is unclear. The V and J ends lost 3 bases and 8 bases respectively, with 10 bases between them. Germline V gene lookup returns CDR1 MNHNS and CDR2 SASEGT. The CDR3 consists of 13 residues.